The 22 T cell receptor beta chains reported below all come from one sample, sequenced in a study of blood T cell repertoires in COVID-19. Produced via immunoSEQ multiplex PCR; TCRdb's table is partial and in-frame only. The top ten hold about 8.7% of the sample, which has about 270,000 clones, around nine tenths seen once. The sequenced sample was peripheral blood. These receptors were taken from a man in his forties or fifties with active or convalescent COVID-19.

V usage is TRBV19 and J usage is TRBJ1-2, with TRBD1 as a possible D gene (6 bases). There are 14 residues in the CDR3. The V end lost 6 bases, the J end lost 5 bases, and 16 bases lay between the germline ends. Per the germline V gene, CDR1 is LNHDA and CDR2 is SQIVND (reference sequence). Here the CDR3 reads CASSPGGRAYGYTF. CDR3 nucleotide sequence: TGTGCCAGTAGCCCGGGGGGCAGAGCATATGGCTACACCTTC.

CDR3 residues: CASSSQGTEKLFF. The CDR3 region has the DNA TGTGCCAGCAGTAGTCAGGGTACTGAAAAACTGTTTTTT. The rearrangement uses TRBV2 and TRBJ1-4, with D maybe TRBD1 (5 bases). CDR1 and CDR2 from the germline V gene are SNHLY and FYNNEI. V dropped 5 bases and J dropped 7 bases, with 11 bases sitting between them. This CDR3 is built from 13 residues.

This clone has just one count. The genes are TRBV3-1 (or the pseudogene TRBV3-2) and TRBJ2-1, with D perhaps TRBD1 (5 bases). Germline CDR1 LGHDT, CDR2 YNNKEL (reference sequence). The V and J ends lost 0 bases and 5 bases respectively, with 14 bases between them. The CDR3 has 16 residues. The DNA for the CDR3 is TGTGCCAGCAGCCAAGATCTTATTACAGGCAACAATGAGCAGTTCTTC. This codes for CASSQDLITGNNEQFF.

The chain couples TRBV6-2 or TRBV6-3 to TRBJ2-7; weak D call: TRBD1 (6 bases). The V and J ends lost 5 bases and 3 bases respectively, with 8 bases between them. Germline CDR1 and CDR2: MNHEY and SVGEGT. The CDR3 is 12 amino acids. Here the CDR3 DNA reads TGTGCCAGCAGTCGGGACAACTACGAGCAGTACTTC. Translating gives CASSRDNYEQYF.

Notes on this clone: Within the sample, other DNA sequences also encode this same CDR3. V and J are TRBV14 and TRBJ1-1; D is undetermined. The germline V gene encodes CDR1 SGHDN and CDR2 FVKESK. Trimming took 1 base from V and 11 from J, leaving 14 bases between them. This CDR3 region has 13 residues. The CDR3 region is CASSQGLASGAFF. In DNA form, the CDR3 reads TGTGCCAGCAGCCAAGGTCTGGCCTCGGGGGCTTTCTTT.

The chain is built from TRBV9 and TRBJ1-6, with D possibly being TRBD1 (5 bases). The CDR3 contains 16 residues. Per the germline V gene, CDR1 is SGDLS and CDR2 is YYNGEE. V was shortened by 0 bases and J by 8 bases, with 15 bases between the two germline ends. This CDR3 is CASSVAPRGGDSPLHF. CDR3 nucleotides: TGTGCCAGCAGCGTAGCTCCCCGGGGCGGGGATTCACCCCTCCACTTT.

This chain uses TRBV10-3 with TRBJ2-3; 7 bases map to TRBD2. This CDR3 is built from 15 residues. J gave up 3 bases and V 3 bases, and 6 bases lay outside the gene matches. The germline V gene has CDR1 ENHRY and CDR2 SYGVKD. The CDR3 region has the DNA TGTGCCATCAGTGACCAGGACGGGGGGACAGATACGCAGTATTTT. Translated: CAISDQDGGTDTQYF.

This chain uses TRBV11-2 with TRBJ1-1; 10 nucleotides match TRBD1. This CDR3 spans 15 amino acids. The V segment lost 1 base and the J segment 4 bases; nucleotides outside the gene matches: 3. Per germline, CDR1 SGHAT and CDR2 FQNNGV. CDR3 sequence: CASSLVRQGATEAFF. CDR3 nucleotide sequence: TGTGCCAGCAGCTTAGTACGACAGGGGGCCACTGAAGCTTTCTTT.

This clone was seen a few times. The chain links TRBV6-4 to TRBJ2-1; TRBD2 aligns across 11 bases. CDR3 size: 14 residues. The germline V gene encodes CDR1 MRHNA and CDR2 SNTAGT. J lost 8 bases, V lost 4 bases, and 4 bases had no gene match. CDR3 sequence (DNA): TGTGCCAGCAGTGTTAGCGGGGGGGCCGATGAGCAGTTCTTC. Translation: CASSVSGGADEQFF.

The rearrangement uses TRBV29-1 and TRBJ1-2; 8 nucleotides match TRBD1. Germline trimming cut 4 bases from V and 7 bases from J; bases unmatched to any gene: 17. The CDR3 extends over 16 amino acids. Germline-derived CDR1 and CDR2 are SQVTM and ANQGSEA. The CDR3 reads CSVVPAEAGGEGGYTF. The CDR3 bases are TGCAGCGTTGTGCCGGCCGAGGCAGGGGGCGAAGGTGGCTACACCTTC.

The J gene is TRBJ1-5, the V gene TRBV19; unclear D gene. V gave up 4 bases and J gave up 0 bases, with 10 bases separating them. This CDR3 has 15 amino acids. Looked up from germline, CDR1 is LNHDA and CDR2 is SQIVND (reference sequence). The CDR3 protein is CASSTNLFSNQPQHF. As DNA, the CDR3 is TGTGCCAGTAGTACCAACCTATTTAGCAATCAGCCCCAGCATTTT.

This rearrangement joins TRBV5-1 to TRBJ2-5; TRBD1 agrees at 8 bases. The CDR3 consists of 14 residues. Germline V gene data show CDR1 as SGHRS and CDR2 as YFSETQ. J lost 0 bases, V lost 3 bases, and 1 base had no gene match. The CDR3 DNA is TGCGCCAGCAGCTCGGGACAGGACCAAGAGACCCAGTACTTC. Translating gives CASSSGQDQETQYF.

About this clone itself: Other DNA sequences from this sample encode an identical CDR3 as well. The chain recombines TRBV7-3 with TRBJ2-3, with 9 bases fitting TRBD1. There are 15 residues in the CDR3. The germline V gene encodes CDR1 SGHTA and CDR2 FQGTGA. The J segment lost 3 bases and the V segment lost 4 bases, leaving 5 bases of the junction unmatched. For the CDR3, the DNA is TGTGCCAGCAGCTCAACAGGGGGCGGAACAGATACGCAGTATTTT. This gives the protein CASSSTGGGTDTQYF. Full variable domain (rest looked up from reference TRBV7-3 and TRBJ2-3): GAGVSQTPSNKVTEKGKYVELRCDPISGHTALYWYRQSLGQGPEFLIYFQGTGAADDSGLPNDRFFAVRPEGSVSTLKIQRTERGDSAVYLCASSSTGGGTDTQYFGPGTRLTVL.

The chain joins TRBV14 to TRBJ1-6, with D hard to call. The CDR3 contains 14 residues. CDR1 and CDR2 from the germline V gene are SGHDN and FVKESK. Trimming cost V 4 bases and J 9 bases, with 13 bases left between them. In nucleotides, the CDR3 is TGTGCCAGCAGCCCCCGCTCCCTCAGTTCACCCCTCCACTTT. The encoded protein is CASSPRSLSSPLHF.

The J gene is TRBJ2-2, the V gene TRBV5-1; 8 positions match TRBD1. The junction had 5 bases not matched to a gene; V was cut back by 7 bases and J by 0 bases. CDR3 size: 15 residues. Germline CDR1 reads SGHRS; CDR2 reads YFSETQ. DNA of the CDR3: TGCGCCAGCCGGGTACAGGGGGCGAACACCGGGGAGCTGTTTTTT. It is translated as CASRVQGANTGELFF. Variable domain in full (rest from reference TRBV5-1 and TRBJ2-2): KAGVTQTPRYLIKTRGQQVTLSCSPISGHRSVSWYQQTPGQGLQFLFEYFSETQRNKGNFPGRFSGRQFSNSRSEMNVSTLELGDSALYLCASRVQGANTGELFFGEGSRLTVL.

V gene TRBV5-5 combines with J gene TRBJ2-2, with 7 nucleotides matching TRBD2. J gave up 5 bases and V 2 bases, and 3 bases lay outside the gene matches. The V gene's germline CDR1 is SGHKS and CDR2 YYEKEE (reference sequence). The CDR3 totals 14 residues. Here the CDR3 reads CASSFTGGTGELFF. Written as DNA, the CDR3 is TGTGCCAGCAGCTTCACGGGGGGTACCGGGGAGCTGTTTTTT.

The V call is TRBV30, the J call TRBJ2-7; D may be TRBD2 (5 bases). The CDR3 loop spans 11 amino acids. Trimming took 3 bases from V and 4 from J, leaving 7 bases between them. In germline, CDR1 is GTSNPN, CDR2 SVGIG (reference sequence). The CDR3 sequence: CAWRAVYEQYF. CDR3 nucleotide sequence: TGTGCCTGGAGAGCGGTATACGAGCAGTACTTC.

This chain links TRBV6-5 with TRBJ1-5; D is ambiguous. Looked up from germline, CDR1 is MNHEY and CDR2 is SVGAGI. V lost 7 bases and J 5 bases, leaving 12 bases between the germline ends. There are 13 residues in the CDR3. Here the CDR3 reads CASKRRVDQPQHF. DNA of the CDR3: TGTGCCAGCAAAAGGAGAGTGGATCAGCCCCAGCATTTT.

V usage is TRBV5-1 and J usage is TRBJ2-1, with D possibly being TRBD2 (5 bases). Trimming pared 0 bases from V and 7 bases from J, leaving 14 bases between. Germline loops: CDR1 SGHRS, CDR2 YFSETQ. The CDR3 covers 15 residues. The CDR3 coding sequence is TGCGCCAGCAGCTTGGCGCCTAGCTCGGGAAATGAGCAGTTCTTC. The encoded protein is CASSLAPSSGNEQFF.

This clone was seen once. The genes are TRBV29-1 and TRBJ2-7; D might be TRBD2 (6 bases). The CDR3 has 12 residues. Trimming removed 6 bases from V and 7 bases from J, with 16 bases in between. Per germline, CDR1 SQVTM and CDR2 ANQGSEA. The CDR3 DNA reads TGCAGCGTCGGAAACAGGACTAAGGAGCAGTACTTC. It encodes CSVGNRTKEQYF.

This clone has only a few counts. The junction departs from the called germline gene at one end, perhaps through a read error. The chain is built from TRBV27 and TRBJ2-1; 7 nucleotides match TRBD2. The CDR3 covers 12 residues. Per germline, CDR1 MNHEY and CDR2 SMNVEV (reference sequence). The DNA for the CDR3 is TGTGCCAGCAGAACAGAACGGGAGGAGGTACTCTTC. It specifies CASRTEREEVLF.

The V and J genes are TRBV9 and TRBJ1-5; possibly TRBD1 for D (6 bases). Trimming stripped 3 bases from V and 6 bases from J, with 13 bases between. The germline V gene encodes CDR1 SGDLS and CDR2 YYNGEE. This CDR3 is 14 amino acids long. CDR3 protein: CASSAVGGAQPQHF. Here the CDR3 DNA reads TGTGCCAGCAGCGCCGTCGGGGGGGCTCAGCCCCAGCATTTT.